This T cell receptor (beta chain) was documented in a study of CD8+CD57+ T cells in acquired aplastic anemia (dated by TCRdb to 2017 to 2018). Broadly, across the study: DNA extracted from sorted CD4+ and CD8+ cells had a mean of around 3 ug, with a range of roughly 0.18 to 27.4 ug. For healthy donor samples, the average read count was roughly 9.9 million for CD4+ cells and approximately 12 million for CD8+ cells. What the work shows at the level of the full study, not this receptor alone: Patients and healthy controls showed no significant difference in CD8+ Simpson's diversity (P=0.060). Some 30 CD8+ CDR3 sequences were shared between patients and controls but appeared highly expressed in patients and within their immunodominant clones.

A word on this clonotype: No cognate antigen has been identified for it. Mismatch with germline at one junction end may stem from a read error.

In this study, sorted CD4+ and CD8+ T cells from the blood of healthy subjects and of severe aplastic anemia patients had their TCR repertoires deep-sequenced. Ficoll-Paque density gradient centrifugation was used to isolate peripheral blood mononuclear cells. Before DNA extraction, CD4+ and CD8+ T cells were sorted with FACS or magnetic beads. The cysteine opens and the phenylalanine closes a CDR3 of 14 amino acids. The entry retains the CDR3 DNA only, 42 bases that are in frame from base 1. The germline V gene sets CDR1 to SNHLY and CDR2 to FYNNEI. Profiling of TCR beta VDJ combinations and CDR3 sequences used genomic DNA as the template. An Illumina HiSeq 2000 was the platform used for TCR repertoire sequencing. Per the original workflow: TRBV/TRBJ rearrangement plots, CDR3 size and DJ length profiles, and Simpson's diversity index were used to evaluate the repertoires. The most abundant DNA sequence in the deep sequencing data was defined as the immunodominant clone. CDR3 amino acid sequences were checked for sharing across subjects and were also compared against the VDJdb database and published repertoires. Through fastp at Q25 and MiXCR, TCRdb rebuilt clones from the public reads, retaining in-frame beta chains. Rows matching on CDR3 protein sequence are summarized as one entry with the most common DNA and genes. TCRdb assigned the V and J calls; the authors' analysis was not used. The sample table records 350,000 to 450,000 distinct CDR3 sequences; about two thirds of these occur just once. Together, the top ten hold 4% of the sample.

Material for sequencing was sorted CD4+, CD8+, or CD8+CD57+ T cells (not recorded which) from PBMCs. This chain is built from TRBV2 and TRBJ2-3, with a tentative D gene TRBD2 over 5 matching bases. This TCR was sampled from a human donor in good health, serving as a control. The DNA is as follows: TGCGCCAGCAGCCCCGGGAAAGGGTCCGATACGCAGTATTTC. Translated, it gives CASSPGKGSDTQYF.